One sample yielded the 13 T cell receptor beta chains listed below, sequenced in a study of cytotoxic CD8 clonotypes in ibrutinib-treated CLL. Measured with immunoSEQ multiplex PCR; TCRdb has only the in-frame clones, and not every one. The profile shows 300,000 to 400,000 clones, roughly 71% of them singletons. Sequenced here: PBMCs, sampled after 36 months of ibrutinib treatment. The origin of the receptors is a human donor with chronic lymphocytic leukemia.

The chain employs TRBV29-1 and TRBJ2-3; 11 bases are a match to TRBD2. V lost 6 bases to trimming and J lost 1 base; unmatched junction nucleotides: 15. Germline V gene data show CDR1 as SQVTM and CDR2 as ANQGSEA. The CDR3 totals 18 residues. The CDR3 region has the DNA TGCAGCGTCCTACTAGCGGGAGAGGGGGTTATCGGCACAGATACGCAGTATTTT. Encoded protein: CSVLLAGEGVIGTDTQYF.

This sequence joins TRBV29-1 and TRBJ2-7, with a tentative D call TRBD2 (6 bases). The CDR3 totals 14 residues. The V gene's germline CDR1 is SQVTM and CDR2 ANQGSEA. The ends were cut back, 6 bases at V and 3 bases at J, with 18 bases in the middle. CDR3 sequence (DNA): TGCAGCGTCGCCTGGCGGGGTAGGGTCTACGAGCAGTACTTC. This gives the protein CSVAWRGRVYEQYF.

J is TRBJ2-1 and V is TRBV15; D is perhaps TRBD2 (6 bases). CDR3 length: 13 residues. V lost 3 bases, J lost 7 bases, and 10 bases lay in between. Germline V gene sequence: CDR1 LNHNV, CDR2 YYDKDF (reference sequence). The DNA of the CDR3 is TGTGCCACCAGCAGGGGGGGAAGAAATGAGCAGTTCTTC. Its protein is CATSRGGRNEQFF.

The CDR3 protein is CATSRDLSLRGGYEQYF. The CDR3 DNA reads as TGTGCCACCAGCAGAGATCTAAGTTTGCGGGGGGGCTACGAGCAGTACTTC. This rearrangement joins TRBV15 to TRBJ2-7; 9 positions agree with TRBD2. Germline loops: CDR1 LNHNV, CDR2 YYDKDF (reference sequence). This CDR3 spans 17 amino acids. V trimming: 0 bases; J trimming: 3 bases; junction bases outside the gene matches: 9. The entire variable domain, with the rest obtained from reference TRBV15 and TRBJ2-7, is as follows: DAMVIQNPRYQVTQFGKPVTLSCSQTLNHNVMYWYQQKSSQAPKLLFHYYDKDFNNEADTPDNFQSRRPNTSFCFLDIRSPGLGDTAMYLCATSRDLSLRGGYEQYFGPGTRLTVT.

This chain's CDR3 is CASSSSREQYF. Here the CDR3 DNA reads TGTGCCAGCAGCTCAAGTCGCGAGCAGTACTTC. The genes are TRBV9 and TRBJ2-7, with no clear D. Trimming took 4 bases from V and 6 from J, leaving 8 bases between them. The V gene's germline CDR1 is SGDLS and CDR2 YYNGEE. This CDR3 contains 11 residues.

This clone was seen only a few times. CDR3 in amino acids: CASSIAGTSGDTQYF. The CDR3 nucleotides are TGTGCCAGCAGCATAGCGGGAACGTCGGGGGATACGCAGTATTTT. The chain uses TRBV2 and TRBJ2-3; 8 bases are shared with TRBD2. Looked up from germline, CDR1 is SNHLY and CDR2 is FYNNEI. The junction had 11 bases not matched to a gene; V was cut back by 6 bases and J by 6 bases. The CDR3 covers 15 residues.

V gene TRBV7-6 combines with J gene TRBJ1-1, with D unresolved. Germline-derived CDR1 and CDR2 are SGHVS and FNYEAQ. Trimming took off 1 base at V and 1 base at J, with 7 bases between the two ends. This CDR3 is built from 14 residues. CDR3 region: CASSLVNRNTEAFF. CDR3 DNA sequence: TGTGCCAGCAGCTTAGTCAACAGGAACACTGAAGCTTTCTTT.

This clone was recorded a few times. The J gene is TRBJ1-3, the V gene TRBV10-3; D unclear. The V gene lost 0 bases and the J gene lost 0 bases, with 18 bases spanning the gap. Per the germline V gene, CDR1 is ENHRY and CDR2 is SYGVKD. This CDR3 has 19 residues. CDR3 in amino acids: CAISESIGGLTFSGNTIYF. In DNA form, the CDR3 reads TGTGCCATCAGTGAGTCGATTGGCGGCCTCACCTTCTCTGGAAACACCATATATTTT.

The rearrangement links TRBV4-1 to TRBJ2-2; TRBD1 might be the D (5 bases). Germline V gene lookup returns CDR1 MGHRA and CDR2 YSYEKL. The CDR3 runs 17 residues. The V gene lost 0 bases and the J gene lost 1 base, with 12 bases spanning the gap. Here the CDR3 DNA reads TGCGCCAGCAGCCAAGAATGGCTAACAGGGAACACCGGGGAGCTGTTTTTT. Protein: CASSQEWLTGNTGELFF.

This clone showed up just once. This chain joins TRBV11-2 and TRBJ1-5; maybe TRBD1 (5 bases). The V end was cut by 1 base, the J end by 6 bases, with 16 bases between. CDR1 and CDR2 from the germline V gene are SGHAT and FQNNGV. The CDR3 has 16 residues. CDR3 amino acids: CASSLVRTGEGQPQHF. Here the CDR3 DNA reads TGTGCCAGCAGCTTAGTTCGTACGGGGGAGGGTCAGCCCCAGCATTTT. The whole variable domain, filled in from reference TRBV11-2 and TRBJ1-5, reads EAGVAQSPRYKIIEKRQSVAFWCNPISGHATLYWYQQILGQGPKLLIQFQNNGVVDDSQLPKDRFSAERLKGVDSTLKIQPAKLEDSAVYLCASSLVRTGEGQPQHFGDGTRLSIL.

This clone was picked up a small number of times. This chain joins TRBV2 and TRBJ1-2; D call uncertain. V lost 2 bases to trimming and J lost 4 bases, with 11 bases between them. This CDR3 is 14 amino acids long. Germline-derived CDR1 and CDR2 are SNHLY and FYNNEI. This CDR3 reads CASSERVDPYGYTF. Here the CDR3 DNA reads TGTGCCAGCAGTGAACGCGTCGACCCCTATGGCTACACCTTC.

The table lists this clone with a few counts. One end of the junction is discordant with germline, which a read error may explain. The chain carries TRBV10-1 and TRBJ1-1; D is unclear. Germline lookup yields CDR1 WNHNN and CDR2 SYGVQD (reference sequence). CDR3 length: 13 residues. This CDR3 reads CASSDRMNIEAFF. CDR3 DNA sequence: TGCGCCAGCAGTGACAGAATGAACATTGAAGCTTTCTTT.

J is TRBJ1-2 and V is TRBV6-6, with D perhaps TRBD1 (5 bases). V was clipped by 2 bases and J by 5 bases, with 9 bases between them. The germline V gene encodes CDR1 MNHNY and CDR2 SVGAGI (reference sequence). The CDR3 runs to 13 residues. Here the CDR3 reads CASSYEGRYGYTF. The DNA of the CDR3 is TGTGCCAGCAGTTACGAGGGACGGTATGGCTACACCTTC.